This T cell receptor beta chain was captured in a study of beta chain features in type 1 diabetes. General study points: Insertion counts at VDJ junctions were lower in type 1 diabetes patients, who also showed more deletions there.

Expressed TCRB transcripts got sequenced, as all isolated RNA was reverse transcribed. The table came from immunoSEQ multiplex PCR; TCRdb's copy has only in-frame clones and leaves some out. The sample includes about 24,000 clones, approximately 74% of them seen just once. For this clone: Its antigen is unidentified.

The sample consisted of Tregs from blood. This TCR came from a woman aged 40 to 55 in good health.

This chain's CDR3 is CASSETTGTPQHF. CDR3 nucleotides: TGTGCCAGCAGCGAGACGACAGGGACGCCCCAGCATTTT. The rearrangement uses TRBV11-2 and TRBJ1-5; 7 nucleotides agree with TRBD1. The CDR3 contains 13 residues. CDR1 is SGHAT and CDR2 is FQNNGV in the germline V gene. V dropped 5 bases and J dropped 9; count of bases not matched to a gene: 7.